A selection of T cell receptor beta chains follows, all from one sample in a study of blood T cell repertoires in COVID-19. Profiling relied on immunoSEQ multiplex PCR, and the TCRdb table lists in-frame clones only, not all of them. The table has 300,000 to 450,000 clones, roughly 86% seen once. Sequencing input: peripheral blood. The receptors derive from a woman between 55 and 75 years old with COVID-19, enrolled during active disease. Each CDR3 is given with its conserved first and last residue. The D gene is left open where the match is weak. For some rows the clone size is stated as once, few or many, or as a class when expanded; others skip it.

D gene	clone size	V gene	J gene	CDR3 length	CDR3 protein	CDR3 DNA
.	.	TRBV28	TRBJ2-5	14	CASSLAGEWETQYF	TGTGCCAGCAGTTTAGCAGGGGAGTGGGAGACCCAGTACTTC
TRBD1	once	TRBV18	TRBJ1-6	18	CASPPFGQGSFYNSPLHF	TGTGCCAGCCCACCTTTCGGACAGGGCTCTTTCTATAATTCACCCCTCCACTTT
.	.	TRBV2	TRBJ2-1	12	CASVATHNEQFF	TGTGCCAGCGTCGCTACCCACAATGAGCAGTTCTTC
TRBD1	.	TRBV10-2	TRBJ2-2	17	CASSESRGPANTGELFF	TGCGCCAGCAGTGAGTCGAGGGGGCCCGCGAACACCGGGGAGCTGTTTTTT
.	.	TRBV5-1	TRBJ2-7	13	CASSLVQNYEQYF	TGCGCCAGCAGCTTGGTTCAGAACTACGAGCAGTACTTC
.	.	TRBV5-1	TRBJ1-6	18	CASSLYPSRSSYNSPLHF	TGCGCCAGCAGCCTCTACCCCTCTCGTAGCTCCTATAATTCACCCCTCCACTTT
.	.	TRBV5-6	TRBJ2-1	16	CASSLVMGPAYNEQFF	TGTGCCAGCAGCTTGGTCATGGGGCCGGCCTACAATGAGCAGTTCTTC
.	once	TRBV14	TRBJ2-2	14	CASSQYRNTGELFF	TGTGCCAGCAGCCAGTATAGGAACACCGGGGAGCTGTTTTTT
TRBD2	.	TRBV7-3	TRBJ2-3	14	CASSPAGAADTQYF	TGTGCCAGCAGCCCAGCGGGGGCCGCAGATACGCAGTATTTT
TRBD1	.	TRBV5-1	TRBJ2-7	14	CASSLQGASYEQYF	TGCGCCAGCAGTTTACAGGGGGCCTCCTACGAGCAGTACTTC
.	.	TRBV5-1	TRBJ2-1	16	CASSPTQMAGWNEQFF	TGCGCCAGCAGCCCTACTCAGATGGCAGGGTGGAATGAGCAGTTCTTC
TRBD2	.	TRBV6-5	TRBJ2-1	16	CASSSRLAGGPGEQFF	TGTGCCAGCAGTTCCCGCTTAGCGGGGGGCCCGGGTGAGCAGTTCTTC
.	.	TRBV6-5	TRBJ2-3	12	CASRGGSDTQYF	TGTGCCAGCAGGGGGGGATCGGATACGCAGTATTTT
.	.	TRBV3-1/TRBV3-2	TRBJ2-5	13	CASSLAWGETQYF	TGTGCCAGCAGCCTCGCCTGGGGCGAGACCCAGTACTTC
TRBD1	.	TRBV5-1	TRBJ2-3	17	CASSSASGTGGTDTQYF	TGCGCCAGCAGCTCGGCTAGTGGGACAGGGGGCACAGATACGCAGTATTTT
TRBD2	few	TRBV7-3	TRBJ2-1	13	CASAQRGGGEQFF	TGTGCCAGCGCCCAGCGGGGGGGCGGTGAGCAGTTCTTC
.	.	TRBV6-4	TRBJ2-3	14	CASSAQAATDTQYF	TGTGCCAGCAGTGCCCAGGCAGCCACAGATACGCAGTATTTT
.	.	TRBV5-6	TRBJ2-7	16	CASSLERQIGPYEQYF	TGTGCCAGCAGCTTGGAACGCCAGATTGGCCCCTACGAGCAGTACTTC
TRBD1	.	TRBV29-1	TRBJ2-5	14	CSVRGTGSQETQYF	TGCAGCGTGCGAGGGACAGGGTCACAAGAGACCCAGTACTTC
.	.	TRBV27	TRBJ1-3	15	CASKNQGTAGNTIYF	TGTGCCAGCAAAAATCAGGGGACCGCTGGAAACACCATATATTTT
.	.	TRBV30	TRBJ2-7	11	CACRTVGEQYF	TGTGCCTGCAGGACAGTAGGGGAGCAGTACTTC
.	.	TRBV6-5	TRBJ2-7	14	CASSYEGADNEQYF	TGTGCCAGCAGTTACGAAGGGGCGGATAACGAGCAGTACTTC
TRBD2	.	TRBV6-5	TRBJ2-1	16	CASSSGAGGAYNEQFF	TGTGCCAGCAGTTCCGGGGCGGGGGGCGCCTACAATGAGCAGTTCTTC
.	.	TRBV14	TRBJ2-7	14	CASSPITEAYEQYF	TGTGCCAGCAGCCCTATAACAGAAGCCTACGAGCAGTACTTC
.	.	TRBV2	TRBJ1-5	15	CAISIQGSGNQPQHF	TGTGCCATCAGTATCCAGGGTTCTGGCAATCAGCCCCAGCATTTT
.	.	TRBV9	TRBJ2-4	17	CASSREGGTLAKNIQYF	TGTGCCAGCAGTCGAGAAGGGGGAACCCTAGCCAAAAACATTCAGTACTTC
TRBD1	.	TRBV4-1	TRBJ1-3	17	CASSQKGTGVSGNTIYF	TGCGCCAGCAGCCAAAAAGGGACAGGCGTCTCTGGAAACACCATATATTTT
TRBD1	once	TRBV7-8	TRBJ2-2	18	CASSLVGRQGSLTGELFF	TGTGCCAGCAGCTTAGTTGGTCGACAGGGTTCACTCACCGGGGAGCTGTTTTTT
TRBD1	once	TRBV7-7	TRBJ2-5	14	CASSGQAPQETQYF	TGTGCCAGCAGTGGACAGGCCCCCCAAGAGACCCAGTACTTC
.	once	TRBV11-2	TRBJ2-7	14	CASSLSWGPYEQYF	TGTGCCAGCAGCTTAAGTTGGGGCCCCTACGAGCAGTACTTC
.	.	TRBV6-2/TRBV6-3	TRBJ2-7	14	CASSYGGELYEQYF	TGTGCCAGCAGTTACGGAGGGGAACTCTACGAGCAGTACTTC
.	few	TRBV14	TRBJ1-2	12	CASSHGARGYTF	TGTGCCAGCAGCCATGGGGCGAGGGGCTACACCTTC
.	.	TRBV5-1	TRBJ2-2	17	CASSSTLGTPNTGELFF	TGCGCCAGCAGCTCGACGCTCGGGACACCCAACACCGGGGAGCTGTTTTTT
TRBD1	.	TRBV28	TRBJ1-6	14	CASSRTGPYSPLHF	TGTGCCAGCAGTAGGACAGGGCCCTATTCACCCCTCCACTTT
.	.	TRBV6-5	TRBJ1-6	13	CAARSSYNSPLHF	TGTGCCGCGAGGAGTTCCTATAATTCACCCCTCCACTTT
.	.	TRBV3-1/TRBV3-2	TRBJ1-1	13	CASSLAVGTEAFF	TGTGCCAGCAGCCTAGCCGTGGGCACTGAAGCTTTCTTT
TRBD1	.	TRBV9	TRBJ1-3	16	CASSVGPGGAGNTIYF	TGTGCCAGCAGCGTAGGCCCAGGGGGAGCTGGAAACACCATATATTTT
.	.	TRBV7-9	TRBJ1-1	12	CATSGGNLEAFF	TGTGCCACTTCCGGGGGGAACCTTGAAGCTTTCTTT
TRBD1	.	TRBV6-5	TRBJ2-2	15	CASSWGQDGTGELFF	TGTGCCAGCAGCTGGGGACAGGATGGCACCGGGGAGCTGTTTTTT
.	.	TRBV5-1	TRBJ2-7	16	CASSPAGGGGTYEQYF	TGCGCCAGCAGCCCGGCAGGTGGTGGAGGGACCTACGAGCAGTACTTC
.	.	TRBV28	TRBJ1-2	14	CASSLDKAIYGYTF	.
TRBD1	few	TRBV6-2/TRBV6-3	TRBJ1-1	19	CASSYPGQGFFLRGTEAFF	TGTGCCAGCAGTTACCCCGGACAGGGGTTCTTTCTCCGTGGCACTGAAGCTTTCTTT
.	.	TRBV30	TRBJ1-4	13	CAWNSGSNEKLFF	TGTGCCTGGAACTCCGGGTCTAATGAAAAACTGTTTTTT
.	.	TRBV5-6	TRBJ1-2	13	CASSLERNYGYTF	TGTGCCAGCAGCTTGGAGAGGAACTATGGCTACACCTTC
TRBD1	.	TRBV30	TRBJ1-5	14	CAWSAGQGDQPQHF	TGTGCCTGGAGCGCGGGACAGGGCGATCAGCCCCAGCATTTT
.	.	TRBV2	TRBJ2-4	14	CASSELRAGNIQYF	TGTGCCAGCAGTGAGCTTAGGGCGGGGAACATTCAGTACTTC
.	once	TRBV28	TRBJ1-6	13	CASKPPIQAPLHF	TGTGCCAGCAAGCCCCCCATTCAGGCACCCCTCCACTTT
.	.	TRBV28	TRBJ2-7	12	CASSPSYYEQYF	TGTGCCAGCAGCCCGAGCTACTACGAGCAGTACTTC
.	.	TRBV5-1	TRBJ1-4	16	CASSLTTGLYGEKLFF	TGCGCCAGCAGCTTGACTACAGGGTTATACGGTGAAAAACTGTTTTTT
.	.	TRBV6-5	TRBJ1-2	13	CASMGSTFYGYTF	TGTGCCAGCATGGGCAGCACCTTCTATGGCTACACCTTC
.	.	TRBV12-3/TRBV12-4	TRBJ2-7	12	CASRGGTYEQYF	TGTGCCAGCAGAGGCGGAACGTACGAGCAGTACTTC
.	.	TRBV23-1	TRBJ1-5	13	CASSPTRYQPQHF	TGCGCCAGCAGTCCGACTCGGTATCAGCCCCAGCATTTT
TRBD1	.	TRBV6-2/TRBV6-3	TRBJ1-2	16	CASRPKGAQGRNGYTF	TGTGCCAGCAGACCTAAGGGGGCGCAGGGAAGGAATGGCTACACCTTC
.	few	TRBV6-5	TRBJ1-1	13	CASRLYRDQKAFF	TGTGCCAGCAGGCTATACAGGGACCAGAAAGCTTTCTTT
.	.	TRBV6-6	TRBJ1-1	13	CAAQGFRGTEAFF	TGTGCCGCACAGGGTTTTCGAGGCACTGAAGCTTTCTTT
.	.	TRBV14	TRBJ2-1	16	CASSRGGALDYNEQFF	TGTGCCAGCAGCCGGGGCGGGGCCCTAGATTACAATGAGCAGTTCTTC
.	.	TRBV15	TRBJ2-3	16	CATSSPRGAGTDTQYF	TGTGCCACCAGCAGCCCTCGGGGGGCTGGGACAGATACGCAGTATTTT
.	.	TRBV19	TRBJ2-2	18	CASSILGGLGRGTGELFF	TGTGCCAGTAGTATCCTAGGAGGATTAGGGCGAGGCACCGGGGAGCTGTTTTTT
.	once	TRBV5-1	TRBJ2-1	14	CASSPTGDYNEQFF	TGCGCCAGCAGCCCCACCGGAGACTACAATGAGCAGTTCTTC
.	few	TRBV5-1	TRBJ1-2	13	CASSRERIYGYTF	TGCGCCAGCAGCCGGGAGCGGATCTATGGCTACACCTTC